Listed below are T cell receptor beta chains from one sample, sequenced in a study of CD8 T cells in Susac syndrome. TCRdb analysed the immunoSEQ multiplex PCR reads with MiXCR anew, one entry per CDR3 protein. This sample yields around 140,000 distinct CDR3 sequences, of which over 80% are seen a single time; 0.5% to 0.65% belongs to the top ten. The sample comprised CD8+ T cells from PBMCs. These receptors were obtained from a human donor with multiple sclerosis. Both conserved end residues are part of each CDR3. The order of the fields is CDR3 DNA, CDR3 protein, clone size, J gene, D gene, V gene. A D gene is named only where the DNA matches it firmly. The size entry is marked missing in some rows and otherwise reads once, few, many or a size class.

CDR3nt: TGTGCCAGCAGCTTCGGGGAAACTGAAGCTTTCTTT
CDR3aa: CASSFGETEAFF
abundance: -
j_gene: TRBJ1-1
d_gene: -
v_gene: TRBV11-3

CDR3nt: TGTGCCAGCAGCTTAGGTGTAGGGGGCCGGTATGGCTACACCTTC
CDR3aa: CASSLGVGGRYGYTF
abundance: -
j_gene: TRBJ1-2
d_gene: TRBD1
v_gene: TRBV11-2

CDR3nt: TGTGCCAGCTCACAGGGACTAGCGACCCAAAGGGAGCAGTTCTTC
CDR3aa: CASSQGLATQREQFF
abundance: -
j_gene: TRBJ2-1
d_gene: TRBD2
v_gene: TRBV18

CDR3nt: TGTGCCAGCAGTGGGGGGGCTGGGGCCAACGTCCTGACTTTC
CDR3aa: CASSGGAGANVLTF
abundance: once
j_gene: TRBJ2-6
d_gene: -
v_gene: TRBV2

CDR3nt: TGTGCCAGCAGCCCCCGCGGAGGGGTTGCGGGCTACACCTTC
CDR3aa: CASSPRGGVAGYTF
abundance: -
j_gene: TRBJ1-2
d_gene: -
v_gene: TRBV7-9

CDR3nt: TGTGCCAGCAGCCAAGGGGCCCTCCTGAACTATGGCTACACCTTC
CDR3aa: CASSQGALLNYGYTF
abundance: -
j_gene: TRBJ1-2
d_gene: -
v_gene: TRBV3-1

CDR3nt: TGTGCCAGCAGTTTTCGACAGGGGAGGACTGAAGCTTTCTTT
CDR3aa: CASSFRQGRTEAFF
abundance: few
j_gene: TRBJ1-1
d_gene: TRBD1
v_gene: TRBV27

CDR3nt: TGCAGTGCTATAGAAGGACAGAGCTACGAGCAGTACTTC
CDR3aa: CSAIEGQSYEQYF
abundance: -
j_gene: TRBJ2-7
d_gene: -
v_gene: TRBV20-1

CDR3nt: TGCGCCAGCAGCAAGGGGACAGCTAGCACAGATACGCAGTATTTT
CDR3aa: CASSKGTASTDTQYF
abundance: -
j_gene: TRBJ2-3
d_gene: TRBD1
v_gene: TRBV5-1

CDR3nt: TGTGCCAGCAGCTACCCGTGGGAACGGGCCGGGGAGCTGTTTTTT
CDR3aa: CASSYPWERAGELFF
abundance: -
j_gene: TRBJ2-2
d_gene: -
v_gene: TRBV7-9

CDR3nt: TGTGCCAGCAGCTTAGCCCCGACAGGGCCCTACACCGGGGAGCTGTTTTTT
CDR3aa: CASSLAPTGPYTGELFF
abundance: -
j_gene: TRBJ2-2
d_gene: TRBD1
v_gene: TRBV11-2

CDR3nt: TGTGCCAGCACCACCCTTAACCCCGCGGCGGAGCCCCAGCATTTT
CDR3aa: CASTTLNPAAEPQHF
abundance: -
j_gene: TRBJ1-5
d_gene: -
v_gene: TRBV6-1

CDR3nt: TGTGCCATCCAACGGGCCCGAGGCTCCGGCTACAATGAGCAGTTCTTC
CDR3aa: CAIQRARGSGYNEQFF
abundance: -
j_gene: TRBJ2-1
d_gene: -
v_gene: TRBV10-3

CDR3nt: TGTGCCAGCAGCTTGTCTTTGGGACTAGCGGGAGGGCCCTACAATGAGCAGTTCTTC
CDR3aa: CASSLSLGLAGGPYNEQFF
abundance: few
j_gene: TRBJ2-1
d_gene: TRBD2
v_gene: TRBV5-4

CDR3nt: TGTGCCACTCGAACGTGGGGACAGCCCCTCGATGAGCAGTTCTTC
CDR3aa: CATRTWGQPLDEQFF
abundance: -
j_gene: TRBJ2-1
d_gene: TRBD1
v_gene: TRBV6-4

CDR3nt: TGTGCCAGCTCCCTAACCGGGGCTGCAACTAATGAAAAACTGTTTTTT
CDR3aa: CASSLTGAATNEKLFF
abundance: -
j_gene: TRBJ1-4
d_gene: -
v_gene: TRBV13

CDR3nt: TGTGCCAGCAGTGCTGGGGGGTACGAGAACACTGAAGCTTTCTTT
CDR3aa: CASSAGGYENTEAFF
abundance: -
j_gene: TRBJ1-1
d_gene: -
v_gene: TRBV2

CDR3nt: TGTGCCAGCAGTCCTCTAGGAACCGCGGGACAGGGGAGGAATGAGCAGTTCTTC
CDR3aa: CASSPLGTAGQGRNEQFF
abundance: -
j_gene: TRBJ2-1
d_gene: TRBD1
v_gene: TRBV13

CDR3nt: TGTGCCAGCAGCTTAGGCGACGGAGCTAACTATGGCTACACCTTC
CDR3aa: CASSLGDGANYGYTF
abundance: -
j_gene: TRBJ1-2
d_gene: -
v_gene: TRBV13

CDR3nt: TGTGCCAGCTCCGTCCTACTAGCGGGGGCCTACAATGAGCAGTTCTTC
CDR3aa: CASSVLLAGAYNEQFF
abundance: few
j_gene: TRBJ2-1
d_gene: TRBD2
v_gene: TRBV6-1

CDR3nt: TGTGCCAGCGTCAGCGGGACTAGCGGGACTTATGAGCAGTTCTTC
CDR3aa: CASVSGTSGTYEQFF
abundance: -
j_gene: TRBJ2-1
d_gene: TRBD2
v_gene: TRBV2

CDR3nt: TGTGCCAGCAGCCTACGCGCCCGGTACAATGAGCAGTTCTTC
CDR3aa: CASSLRARYNEQFF
abundance: -
j_gene: TRBJ2-1
d_gene: -
v_gene: TRBV3-1

CDR3nt: TGTGCCAGCAGCTCCAGGGACAGTGGGGCAGATACGCAGTATTTT
CDR3aa: CASSSRDSGADTQYF
abundance: few
j_gene: TRBJ2-3
d_gene: TRBD1
v_gene: TRBV11-2

CDR3nt: TGTGCCAGCACCAATGGGGGGTACACTGAAGCTTTCTTT
CDR3aa: CASTNGGYTEAFF
abundance: -
j_gene: TRBJ1-1
d_gene: -
v_gene: TRBV6-5

CDR3nt: TGCAGCGTTATGGACGGTACGGCTGAAGCTTTCTTT
CDR3aa: CSVMDGTAEAFF
abundance: once
j_gene: TRBJ1-1
d_gene: -
v_gene: TRBV29-1